This T cell receptor (beta chain) was retrieved from a study of shared clonotypes between healthy human individuals. Study background: Participating donors consisted of two women and a few men aged 18 to 49. Study-level points and caveats: Clonotype sharing among the donors was expected to vary with sequencing depth. Naive CD4 clonotypes overlapped across a few donors at roughly 5.1%.

This clone was counted once. Antigen specificity is unknown. The CDR3 is 17 amino acids. CDR1 SEHNR and CDR2 FQNEAQ come from the germline V gene (reference sequence). V shed 1 base, J shed 6 bases, and the junction held 11 bases outside the gene matches. Every donor was a Caucasian adult from Nashville, Tennessee. Generated by immunoSEQ multiplex PCR, the TCRdb table keeps only in-frame clones and is missing some. The table shows roughly 1,500,000 clones, with approximately 98.5% occurring only once. V and J are TRBV7-9 and TRBJ2-1; 8 nucleotides align to TRBD1. The sample was naive CD4+ T cells sorted from blood. The subset here: CD45RA+ positively selected. The clonotype originates from a man in his thirties or forties in good health. CDR3 DNA sequence: TGTGCCAGCAGCTTAGACATAGGGGCAGGGGGCAGCAATGAGCAGTTCTTC. Its protein is CASSLDIGAGGSNEQFF.